In this sample, the clone carrying this TCR beta chain turned up a few times. As yet, its antigen is unknown. J lost 0 bases, V lost 0 bases, and 6 bases had no gene match. The CDR3 has 16 residues. Looked up from germline, CDR1 is SGHKS and CDR2 is YYEKEE (reference sequence). The sample belongs to a study of response to subunit inactivated influenza vaccine. Study-level results: The authors suggested that few new T cells are recruited per seasonal influenza vaccination.

In TCRdb, the RT-PCR reads were re-called with MiXCR into one record per CDR3 protein. The sample gives 450,000 to 550,000 distinct CDR3 sequences, less than 30% of which show up once; around 1.8% is in the top ten. Sequenced material: CD4+ T cells sorted from PBMCs, taken 5 days after vaccination. This chain uses TRBV5-5 with TRBJ2-7; 7 positions match TRBD1. The clonotype comes from a man aged 50 to 59 who received an inactivated influenza vaccine. CDR3 DNA sequence: TGTGCCAGCAGCTTGGAGGGGGCGGTGAGCTCCTACGAGCAGTACTTC. The encoded protein is CASSLEGAVSSYEQYF.